This TCR beta chain was identified in a study of CD8+ T cells in alopecia areata. CDR1 is MNHNY and CDR2 is SVGAGI in the germline V gene (reference sequence). CDR3 size: 10 residues. V lost 5 bases and J lost 5, with 3 bases in between. Treatment in this sample: oral pan-JAK inhibitor, 5-10 mg twice daily. Extraction of RNA preceded its reverse transcription into cDNA, which served as the sequencing template. TCRdb keeps only in-frame clones here, not all; method: immunoSEQ multiplex PCR. The data contain 180,000 or so clones, approximately 50% of them singletons. The chain uses TRBV6-6 and TRBJ1-1; D is unresolved. This specimen was CD8+ T cells sorted from blood, taken at roughly week 53, from a patient treated with tofacitinib. The sequence came from a human donor with alopecia areata. The CDR3 region has the DNA TGTGCCAGCAGTAGAACTGAAGCTTTCTTT. Its protein product is CASSRTEAFF.